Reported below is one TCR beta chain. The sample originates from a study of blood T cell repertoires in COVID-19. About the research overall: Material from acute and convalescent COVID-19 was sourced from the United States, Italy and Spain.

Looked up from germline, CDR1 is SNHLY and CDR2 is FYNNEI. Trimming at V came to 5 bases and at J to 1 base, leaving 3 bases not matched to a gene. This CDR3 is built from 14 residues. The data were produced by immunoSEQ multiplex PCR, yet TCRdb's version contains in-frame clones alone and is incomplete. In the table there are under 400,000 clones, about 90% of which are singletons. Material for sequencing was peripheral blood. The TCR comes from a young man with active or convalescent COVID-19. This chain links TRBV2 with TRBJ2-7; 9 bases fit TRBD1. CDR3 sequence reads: CASSMGQGSYEQYF. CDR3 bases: TGTGCCAGCAGTATGGGACAGGGATCCTACGAGCAGTACTTC. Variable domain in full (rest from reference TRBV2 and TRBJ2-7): EPEVTQTPSHQVTQMGQEVILRCVPISNHLYFYWYRQILGQKVEFLVSFYNNEISEKSEIFDDQFSVERPDGSNFTLKIRSTKLEDSAMYFCASSMGQGSYEQYFGPGTRLTVT.